This record concerns one T cell receptor beta chain sequence. Its antigen is unknown. This entry is derived from a study of identical twins. Study outcomes and limitations: Abundant cord blood beta clonotypes carried fewer insertions; memory repertoires showed none. Low generation probability was overrepresented in out-of-frame alpha sequences shared by twins. Models underestimated out-of-frame TCR alpha sharing in monozygotic twins.

MiXCR, applied by TCRdb to the 5' RACE reads, yields one record per CDR3 protein. The sample yields under 250,000 distinct CDR3 sequences, roughly 13% seen once. The CDR3 covers 15 residues. Trimming took 0 bases from V and 1 from J, leaving 9 bases between them. The germline gives CDR1 SGHDT, CDR2 YYEEEE. This same sample was also taken into another study, of yellow fever vaccine responses in identical twins.

The source of this sequence is a woman aged 18-29 years in good health. The chain carries TRBV5-6 and TRBJ2-3; a weak D match, TRBD1 (5 bases). Sequenced material: memory (CD45RO+) T cells sorted from blood. CDR3 region: CASSLEGKGTDTQYF. The CDR3, as DNA: TGTGCCAGCAGCTTGGAGGGGAAGGGCACAGATACGCAGTATTTT. The full variable domain, its missing parts supplied by reference TRBV5-6 and TRBJ2-3, is DAGVTQSPTHLIKTRGQQVTLRCSPKSGHDTVSWYQQALGQGPQFIFQYYEEEERQRGNFPDRFSGHQFPNYSSELNVNALLLGDSALYLCASSLEGKGTDTQYFGPGTRLTVL.